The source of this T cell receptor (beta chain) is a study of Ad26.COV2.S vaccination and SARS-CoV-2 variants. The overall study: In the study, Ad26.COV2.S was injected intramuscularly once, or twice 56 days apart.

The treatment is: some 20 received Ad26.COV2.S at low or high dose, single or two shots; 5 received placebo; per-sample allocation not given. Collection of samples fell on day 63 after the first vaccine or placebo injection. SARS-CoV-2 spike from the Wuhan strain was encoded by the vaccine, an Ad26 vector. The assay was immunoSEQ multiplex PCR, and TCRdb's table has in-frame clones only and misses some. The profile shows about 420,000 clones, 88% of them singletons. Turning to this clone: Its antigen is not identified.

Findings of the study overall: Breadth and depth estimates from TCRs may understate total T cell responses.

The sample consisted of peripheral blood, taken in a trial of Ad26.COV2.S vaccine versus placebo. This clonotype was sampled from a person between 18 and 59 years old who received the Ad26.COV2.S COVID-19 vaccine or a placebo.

CDR3 in amino acids: CASSPLAGDVKNIQYF. CDR3 nucleotides: TGTGCCAGCAGCCCCCTAGCGGGGGATGTCAAAAACATTCAGTACTTC. The rearrangement joins TRBV4-2 to TRBJ2-4; 10 bases align to TRBD2. V dropped 4 bases and J dropped 3; count of bases not matched to a gene: 6. The germline gives CDR1 LGHNA, CDR2 YNFKEQ. The CDR3 spans 16 residues.